This TCR beta chain was captured by sequencing in a study of blood T cell repertoires in COVID-19. Study-wide background: PBMCs, B-cell-depleted T cells, or T cells were the source of the cDNA or gDNA that made up the material.

Germline CDR1 and CDR2: SQVTM and ANQGSEA. Trimming removed 6 bases from V and 3 bases from J; junction bases left unmatched: 13. The CDR3 length is 15 residues. Under the authors' procedure: How many nucleated cells were present was estimated from reference gene primer amplification. Sequencing used immunoSEQ multiplex PCR; TCRdb keeps in-frame clones, though not all of them. V and J calls and clone size are those listed in that table; D and trimming were worked out from the DNA. The sample records 350,000 to 450,000 clones, 89% being singletons. The source of this sequence is a man aged 40-50 years with acute or convalescent COVID-19. The source material was peripheral blood. The V and J genes are TRBV29-1 and TRBJ1-1, with 7 bases that match TRBD1. The CDR3 sequence: CSVRDSIARDTEAFF. CDR3 sequence (DNA): TGCAGCGTCCGGGACAGCATCGCCAGGGACACTGAAGCTTTCTTT.